This TCR beta chain comes out of a study of T cells in Graves' hyperthyroidism and ophthalmopathy. Per germline, CDR1 SEHNR and CDR2 FQNEAQ (reference sequence). V lost 0 bases and J 4 bases, leaving 14 bases between the germline ends. The CDR3 has 16 residues. Exclusion criteria comprised uncontrolled infection, other autoimmune disease, pregnancy or lactation. Clinical symptoms, serum thyroxine and TRAb, thyroid ultrasound and orbital computed tomography were used for the diagnoses. Points from the study as a whole: Ophthalmopathy prediction by the model preceded onset by a median about 6.8 months.

TCR beta CDR3 regions were amplified from RNA transcripts. The HTBI primer set served for first-round RT-PCR of the TCR CDR3. TCRdb reprocessed the multiplex PCR reads with MiXCR, giving one entry per CDR3 protein. The data show about 600,000 distinct CDR3 sequences, with approximately 14% seen just once and roughly 7% held by the top ten. As regards this clonotype: No antigen is known for it.

Sequencing used blood. V and J are TRBV7-9 and TRBJ2-3, with D possibly called TRBD1 or TRBD2 (5 bases each). This receptor was obtained from a woman aged 18-29 years with Graves' ophthalmopathy. CDR3 in amino acids: CASSLAGRPSADTQYF. CDR3 DNA sequence: TGTGCCAGCAGCTTAGCGGGACGACCATCCGCAGATACGCAGTATTTT.